There are a few counts of the clone carrying this T cell receptor beta chain. The germline gives CDR1 MNHEY, CDR2 SVGAGI. This CDR3 has 15 residues. PCR was performed a second time for about 7 to 11 cycles using a sample-barcoded 5' primer and a J-beta primer mix. A single record per CDR3 protein comes from TCRdb applying MiXCR to the 5' RACE reads. This table holds hundreds of thousands of distinct CDR3 sequences, 20% to 25% found once. The sample comes from a study of blood T cells in healthy people across ages. The rearrangement uses TRBV6-5 and TRBJ2-5; 9 bases fit TRBD1. The last part of the DNA fits TRBJ2-1 better; the J call may be wrong. This clonotype was obtained from a man aged 65 to 85 in good health. Sequencing was done on a sample of blood. CDR3 in amino acids: CASSYSGTGTDEQFF. The CDR3 bases are TGTGCCAGCAGTTACTCCGGGACAGGGACCGATGAGCAGTTCTTC.